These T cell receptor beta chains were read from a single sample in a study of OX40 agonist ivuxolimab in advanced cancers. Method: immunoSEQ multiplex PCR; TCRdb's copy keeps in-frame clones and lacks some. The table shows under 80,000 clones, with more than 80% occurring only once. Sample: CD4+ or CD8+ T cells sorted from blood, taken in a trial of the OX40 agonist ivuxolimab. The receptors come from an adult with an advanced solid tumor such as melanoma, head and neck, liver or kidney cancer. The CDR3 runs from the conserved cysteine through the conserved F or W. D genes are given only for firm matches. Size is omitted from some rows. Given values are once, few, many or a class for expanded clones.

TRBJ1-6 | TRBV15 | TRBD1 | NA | CATSRGAPYRQGYNSPLHF | TGTGCCACCAGCAGGGGAGCCCCCTACCGACAGGGTTATAATTCACCCCTCCACTTT
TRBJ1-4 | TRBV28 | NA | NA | CASSLGRAEKLFF | TGTGCCAGCAGTTTGGGCAGGGCCGAAAAACTGTTTTTT
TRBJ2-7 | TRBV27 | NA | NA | CASSRPGGEQYF | TGTGCCAGCAGTCGGCCTGGGGGCGAGCAGTACTTC
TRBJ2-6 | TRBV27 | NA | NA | CASSLSRVGANVLTF | TGTGCCAGCAGTTTATCGAGGGTAGGGGCCAACGTCCTGACTTTC
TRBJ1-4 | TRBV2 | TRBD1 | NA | CASSTTGVKLFF | TGTGCCAGCAGCACGACAGGGGTGAAACTGTTTTTT
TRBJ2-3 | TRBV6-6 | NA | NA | CASSYRAVPDTQYF | TGTGCCAGCAGTTATCGGGCAGTCCCAGATACGCAGTATTTT
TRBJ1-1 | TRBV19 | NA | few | CASSDHTEAFF | TGTGCCAGTAGTGATCACACTGAAGCTTTCTTT
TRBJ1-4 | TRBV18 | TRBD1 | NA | CASSPGQDEKLFF | TGTGCCAGCTCACCTGGACAGGACGAAAAACTGTTTTTT
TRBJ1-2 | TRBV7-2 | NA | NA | CASSETASGYTF | TGTGCCAGCAGCGAAACAGCGTCGGGCTACACCTTC
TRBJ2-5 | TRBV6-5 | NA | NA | CASSTRGQVGETQYF | TGTGCCAGCAGCACCCGAGGGCAGGTGGGAGAGACCCAGTACTTC
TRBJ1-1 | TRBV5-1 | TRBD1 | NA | CASSFDRGEAFF | TGCGCCAGCAGCTTCGACAGGGGTGAAGCTTTCTTT
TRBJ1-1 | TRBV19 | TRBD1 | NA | CASSIGRGREAFF | TGTGCCAGTAGTATAGGCAGGGGGCGTGAAGCTTTCTTT
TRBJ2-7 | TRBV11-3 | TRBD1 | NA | CASSLGGGPYYEQYF | TGTGCCAGCAGCTTAGGAGGGGGCCCCTACTACGAGCAGTACTTC
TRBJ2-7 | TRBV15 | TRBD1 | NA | CATSRGGPGQGNEQYF | TGTGCCACCAGCAGAGGAGGACCGGGACAGGGGAACGAGCAGTACTTC
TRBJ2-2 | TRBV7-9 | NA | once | CATPRGRGGELFF | TGTGCCACCCCCCGGGGGCGCGGCGGGGAGCTGTTTTTT
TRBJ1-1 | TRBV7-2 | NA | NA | CASSLNPPRAFF | TGTGCCAGCAGCCTAAATCCGCCCAGGGCTTTCTTT
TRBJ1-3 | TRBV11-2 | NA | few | CASSLSQNTIYF | TGTGCCAGCAGCCTGAGTCAAAACACCATATATTTT